A selection of T cell receptor beta chains follows, all from one sample in a study of blood T cell repertoires in COVID-19. TCRdb's table, derived via immunoSEQ multiplex PCR, lists solely in-frame clones and lacks some. The profile shows about 300,000 clones, over 85% of them singletons. The sequencing sample was made of peripheral blood. These receptors all come from a woman younger than 45 with COVID-19, enrolled during active disease. CDR3s leave out the opening cysteine and the closing phenylalanine or tryptophan.

v_call,j_call,cdr3_aa
TRBV4-3,TRBJ2-1,ASSQDFRGNWDEQF
TRBV5-1,TRBJ1-2,ASSSGDYGYT
TRBV6-5,TRBJ1-3,ATHRPGGNTIY
TRBV16,TRBJ1-1,ASSQTGQGETEAF
TRBV19,TRBJ2-3,ASSIFRGGADTQY
TRBV29-1,TRBJ2-1,SAGTSGGYNEQF
TRBV7-9,TRBJ2-7,ASSLNRNSYEQY
TRBV2,TRBJ2-5,ASSPTSRETQY
TRBV3-1/TRBV3-2,TRBJ2-1,ASSQSWDSIYNEQF
TRBV15,TRBJ1-5,ATSRDKSNQPQH
TRBV5-1,TRBJ1-2,ASSLTGSGGYT
TRBV12-3/TRBV12-4,TRBJ1-2,ASSSSGLGYT
TRBV5-5,TRBJ1-4,ASSRDRSSALNEKLF
TRBV7-9,TRBJ1-4,ASSQQMTGGGEKLF
TRBV29-1,TRBJ1-2,SVVGQGSYGYT
TRBV6-5,TRBJ1-1,ASSYSWGAGSEAF
TRBV11-2,TRBJ1-6,ASSSLRGPNNSPLH